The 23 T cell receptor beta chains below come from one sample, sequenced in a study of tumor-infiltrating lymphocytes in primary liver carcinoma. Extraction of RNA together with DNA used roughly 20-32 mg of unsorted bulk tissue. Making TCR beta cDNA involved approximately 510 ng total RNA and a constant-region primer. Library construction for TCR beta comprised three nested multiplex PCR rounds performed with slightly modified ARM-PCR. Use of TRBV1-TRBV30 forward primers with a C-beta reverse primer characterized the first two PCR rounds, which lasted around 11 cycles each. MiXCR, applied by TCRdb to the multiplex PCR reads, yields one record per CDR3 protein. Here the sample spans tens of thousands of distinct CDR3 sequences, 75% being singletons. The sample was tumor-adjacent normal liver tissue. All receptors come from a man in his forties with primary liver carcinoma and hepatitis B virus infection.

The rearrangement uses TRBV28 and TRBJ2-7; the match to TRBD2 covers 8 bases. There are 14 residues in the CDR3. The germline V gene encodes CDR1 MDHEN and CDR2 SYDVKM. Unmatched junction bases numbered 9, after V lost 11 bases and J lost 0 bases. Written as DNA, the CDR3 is TGTGCCGACCTACGAGCGGGAGTCTCCTACGAGCAGTACTTC. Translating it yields CADLRAGVSYEQYF.

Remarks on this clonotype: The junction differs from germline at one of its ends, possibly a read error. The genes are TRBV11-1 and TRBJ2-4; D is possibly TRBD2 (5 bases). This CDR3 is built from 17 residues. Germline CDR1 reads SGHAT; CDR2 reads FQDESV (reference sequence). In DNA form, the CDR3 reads TGTGCCGGCAGCTTTCCCGAGACTACCGGGACCAAAAACATTCAGTACTTC. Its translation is CAGSFPETTGTKNIQYF.

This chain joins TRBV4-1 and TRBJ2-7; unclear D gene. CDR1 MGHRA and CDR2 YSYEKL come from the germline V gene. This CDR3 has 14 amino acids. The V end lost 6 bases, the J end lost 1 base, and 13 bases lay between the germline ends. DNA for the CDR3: TGCGCCAGCAGTCGTACTAACGATTCCTACGAGCAGTACTTC. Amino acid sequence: CASSRTNDSYEQYF.

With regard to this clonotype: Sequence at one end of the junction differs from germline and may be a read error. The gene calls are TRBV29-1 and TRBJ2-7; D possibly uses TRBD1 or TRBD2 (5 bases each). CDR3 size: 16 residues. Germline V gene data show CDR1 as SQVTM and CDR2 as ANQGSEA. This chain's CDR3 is CGAITSGTGTPYEEHF. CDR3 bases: TGCGGCGCCATAACATCTGGGACCGGCACTCCCTACGAGGAGCACTTC.

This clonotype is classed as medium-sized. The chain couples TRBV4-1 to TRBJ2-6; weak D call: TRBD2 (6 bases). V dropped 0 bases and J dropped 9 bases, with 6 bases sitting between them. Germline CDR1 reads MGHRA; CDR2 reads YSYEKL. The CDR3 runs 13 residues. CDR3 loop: CASSQEGLNVLTF. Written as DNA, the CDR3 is TGCGCCAGCAGCCAAGAGGGACTCAACGTCCTGACTTTC.

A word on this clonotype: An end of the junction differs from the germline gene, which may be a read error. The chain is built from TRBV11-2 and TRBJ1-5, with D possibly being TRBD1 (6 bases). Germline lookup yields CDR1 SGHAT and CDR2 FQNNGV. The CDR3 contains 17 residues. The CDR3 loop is CATSLVGVTGSNQSQHF. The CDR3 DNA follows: TGTGCCACCAGCTTAGTAGGGGTAACAGGGAGTAATCAGTCCCAGCATTTT.

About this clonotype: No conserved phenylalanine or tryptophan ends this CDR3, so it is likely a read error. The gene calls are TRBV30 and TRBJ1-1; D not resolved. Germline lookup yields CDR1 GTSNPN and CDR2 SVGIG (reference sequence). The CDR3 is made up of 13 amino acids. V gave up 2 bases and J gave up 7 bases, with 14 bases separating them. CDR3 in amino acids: CAWSIGMAGEAFI. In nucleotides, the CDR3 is TGTGCCTGGAGTATCGGGATGGCCGGTGAAGCTTTCATT.

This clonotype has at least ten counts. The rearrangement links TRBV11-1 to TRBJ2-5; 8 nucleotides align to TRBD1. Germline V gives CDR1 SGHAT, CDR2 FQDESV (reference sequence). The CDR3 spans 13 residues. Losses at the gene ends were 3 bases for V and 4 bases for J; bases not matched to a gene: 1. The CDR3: CASSFTGGETQYF. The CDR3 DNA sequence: TGTGCCAGCAGCTTTACAGGGGGAGAGACCCAGTACTTC.

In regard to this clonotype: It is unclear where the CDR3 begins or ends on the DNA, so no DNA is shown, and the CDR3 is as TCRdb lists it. CDR3 in amino acids: CASSGDRVAYGANVLAF. The chain has TRBV5-4 and TRBJ2-6; TRBD1, as called in the table, went unchecked against the DNA. The V gene's germline CDR1 is SGHNT and CDR2 YYREEE (reference sequence). The CDR3 totals 17 residues, both ends included.

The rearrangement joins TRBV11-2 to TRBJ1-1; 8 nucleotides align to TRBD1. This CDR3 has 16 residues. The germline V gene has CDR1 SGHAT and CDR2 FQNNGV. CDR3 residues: CASSLVRTGIDTEAFF. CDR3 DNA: TGTGCTAGTAGCTTAGTTCGGACAGGGATTGACACTGAAGCTTTCTTT.

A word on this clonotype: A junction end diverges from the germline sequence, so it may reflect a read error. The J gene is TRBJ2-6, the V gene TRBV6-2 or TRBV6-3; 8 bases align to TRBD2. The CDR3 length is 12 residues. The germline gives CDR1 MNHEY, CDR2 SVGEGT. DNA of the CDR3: TGTACCAGTAGTTCGGGGGGGCCCTCTCAGACTTTC. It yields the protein CTSSSGGPSQTF.

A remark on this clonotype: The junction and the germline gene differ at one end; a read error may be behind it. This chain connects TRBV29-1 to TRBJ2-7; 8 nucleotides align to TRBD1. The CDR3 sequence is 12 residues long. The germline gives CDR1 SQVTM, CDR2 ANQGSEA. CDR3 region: CSMLTGAHEHYF. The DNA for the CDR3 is TGCAGCATGCTGACAGGGGCCCACGAGCACTACTTC.

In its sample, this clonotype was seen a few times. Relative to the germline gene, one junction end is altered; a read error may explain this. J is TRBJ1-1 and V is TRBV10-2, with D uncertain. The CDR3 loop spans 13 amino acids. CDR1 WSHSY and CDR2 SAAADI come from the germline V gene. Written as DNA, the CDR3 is TGCTCCAGCTGTGAAGTAGAAAACACTGAAGCTGTCTTT. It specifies CSSCEVENTEAVF.

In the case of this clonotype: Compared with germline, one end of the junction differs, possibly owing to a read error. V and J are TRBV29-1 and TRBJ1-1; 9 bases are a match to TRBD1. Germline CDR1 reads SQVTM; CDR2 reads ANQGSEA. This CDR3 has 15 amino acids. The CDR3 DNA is TGCAGCGTAACAGGGGGCCTCCTCCTGGACACTGAAACTTTCTTT. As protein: CSVTGGLLLDTETFF. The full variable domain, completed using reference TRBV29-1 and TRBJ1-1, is SAVISQKPSRDICQRGTSLTIQCQVDSQVTMMFWYRQQPGQSLTLIATANQGSEATYESGFVIDKFPISRPNLTFSTLTVSNMSPEDSSIYLCSVTGGLLLDTETFFGQGTRLTVV.

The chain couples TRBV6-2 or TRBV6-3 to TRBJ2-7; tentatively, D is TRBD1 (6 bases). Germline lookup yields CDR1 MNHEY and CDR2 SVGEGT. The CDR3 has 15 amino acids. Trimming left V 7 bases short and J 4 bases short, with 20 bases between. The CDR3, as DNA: TGTGCCAGCACGATCTCCGGGACAAGGGGATACGAGCAGTACTTC. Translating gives CASTISGTRGYEQYF.

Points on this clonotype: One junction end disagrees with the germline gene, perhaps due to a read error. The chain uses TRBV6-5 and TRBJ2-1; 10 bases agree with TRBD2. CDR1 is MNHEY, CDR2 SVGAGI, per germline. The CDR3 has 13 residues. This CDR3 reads CAGGSGRSGEQFF. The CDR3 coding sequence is TGTGCCGGAGGTAGCGGGAGGTCCGGTGAGCAGTTTTTC.

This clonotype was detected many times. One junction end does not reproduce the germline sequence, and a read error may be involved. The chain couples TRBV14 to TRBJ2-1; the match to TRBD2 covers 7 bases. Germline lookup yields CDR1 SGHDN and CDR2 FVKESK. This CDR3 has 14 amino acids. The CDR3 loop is CAGSPQGGADEQFF. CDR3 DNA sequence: TGTGCCGGCAGCCCTCAGGGAGGGGCGGATGAGCAGTTCTTC.

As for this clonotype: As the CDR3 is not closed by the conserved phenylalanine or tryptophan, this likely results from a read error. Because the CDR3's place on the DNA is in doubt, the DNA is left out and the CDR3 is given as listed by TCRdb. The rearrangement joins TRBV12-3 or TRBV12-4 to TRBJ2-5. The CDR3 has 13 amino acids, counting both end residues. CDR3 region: CVSSLIVGETHYS.

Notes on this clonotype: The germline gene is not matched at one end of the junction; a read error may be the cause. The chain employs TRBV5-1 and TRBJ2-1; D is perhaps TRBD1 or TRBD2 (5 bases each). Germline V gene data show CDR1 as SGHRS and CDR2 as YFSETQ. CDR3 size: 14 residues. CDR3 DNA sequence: TGCGTCAGCAGCTTGGACCGAGGGGACCGTGAGCACTTCTTC. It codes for CVSSLDRGDREHFF.

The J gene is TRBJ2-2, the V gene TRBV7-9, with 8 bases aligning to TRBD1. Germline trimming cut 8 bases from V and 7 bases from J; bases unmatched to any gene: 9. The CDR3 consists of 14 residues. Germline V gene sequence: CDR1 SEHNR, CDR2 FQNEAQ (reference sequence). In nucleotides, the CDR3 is TGTGCCAGCGACTCTGGACAGGGAGACGGGGAGCTGTTTTTT. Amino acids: CASDSGQGDGELFF. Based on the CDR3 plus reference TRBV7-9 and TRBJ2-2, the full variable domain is DTGVSQNPRHKITKRGQNVTFRCDPISEHNRLYWYRQTLGQGPEFLTYFQNEAQLEKSRLLSDRFSAERPKGSFSTLEIQRTEQGDSAMYLCASDSGQGDGELFFGEGSRLTVL.

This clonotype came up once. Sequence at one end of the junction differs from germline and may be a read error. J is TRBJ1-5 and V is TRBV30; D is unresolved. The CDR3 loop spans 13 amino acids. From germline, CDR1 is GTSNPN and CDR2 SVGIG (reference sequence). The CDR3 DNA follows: TGTGCCTGTGCGTCCGCAGCCTATCAGCCTCAGCATTTT. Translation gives CACASAAYQPQHF.

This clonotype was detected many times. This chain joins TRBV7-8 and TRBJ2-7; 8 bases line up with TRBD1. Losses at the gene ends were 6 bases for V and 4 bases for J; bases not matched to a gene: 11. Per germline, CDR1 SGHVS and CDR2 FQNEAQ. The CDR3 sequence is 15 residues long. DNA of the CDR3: TGTGCCAGCAGGCAAGGGGCAGGGGGCTTTTACGAGCAGTACTTC. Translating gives CASRQGAGGFYEQYF.

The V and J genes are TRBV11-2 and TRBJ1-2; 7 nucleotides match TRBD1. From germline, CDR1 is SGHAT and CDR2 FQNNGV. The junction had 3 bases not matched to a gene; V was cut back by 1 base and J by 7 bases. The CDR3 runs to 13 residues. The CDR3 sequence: CASSLGQGSGYTF. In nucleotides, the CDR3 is TGTGCCAGCAGCTTAGGACAGGGAAGTGGCTACACCTTC. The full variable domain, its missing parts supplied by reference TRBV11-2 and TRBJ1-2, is EAGVAQSPRYKIIEKRQSVAFWCNPISGHATLYWYQQILGQGPKLLIQFQNNGVVDDSQLPKDRFSAERLKGVDSTLKIQPAKLEDSAVYLCASSLGQGSGYTFGSGTRLTVV.